A selection of T cell receptor beta chains follows, all from one sample in a study of siplizumab effects on memory and regulatory T cells. TCRdb keeps only in-frame clones here, not all; method: immunoSEQ multiplex PCR. This table holds tens of thousands of clones, roughly 96% found once. The sample comprised naive CD8+ T cells sorted from blood. The receptors were sampled from a human donor in good health. Both conserved end residues are part of each CDR3. Fields, in order: J gene, D gene, V gene, clone size, CDR3 DNA, CDR3 protein. D genes are given only for firm matches. Clone sizes are given selectively: once, few, many, or a class where the clone is expanded.

TRBJ1-5	-	TRBV30	-	TGTGCCTGGAGTGACCTTTCCAATCAGCCCCAGCATTTT	CAWSDLSNQPQHF
TRBJ1-1	-	TRBV6-1	-	TGTGCCAGCAGCCCGGCGTGGGACACTGAAGCTTTCTTT	CASSPAWDTEAFF
TRBJ2-1	TRBD1	TRBV4-3	-	TGCGCCAGCAGCCCTACAGGGGGCTCCTACAATGAGCAGTTCTTC	CASSPTGGSYNEQFF
TRBJ2-3	-	TRBV7-9	-	TGTGCCAGCAGCTTCCTTAGGGGGGCCACAGATACGCAGTATTTT	CASSFLRGATDTQYF
TRBJ1-1	TRBD1	TRBV25-1	-	TGTGCCAGCAGTACCCAAACAGGGGGAGAAGCTTTCTTT	CASSTQTGGEAFF
TRBJ2-7	TRBD1	TRBV11-2	-	TGTGCTACCGGGACAGGGACCTACGAGCAGTACTTC	CATGTGTYEQYF
TRBJ1-2	-	TRBV19	-	TGTGCCAGTAGTCCGGGAACTATAGACTATGGCTACACCTTC	CASSPGTIDYGYTF
TRBJ1-3	-	TRBV7-9	once	TGTGCCAGCAGCCCCGAGGGGTCTGGAAACACCATATATTTT	CASSPEGSGNTIYF
TRBJ1-4	-	TRBV2	-	TGTGCCAGCAGTGATTATGCAGGACGGGAAAAACTGTTTTTT	CASSDYAGREKLFF
TRBJ2-4	TRBD2	TRBV6-5	-	TGTGCCAGCAATCCGCACAGCGGGGGGGCCGGGATTCAGTACTTC	CASNPHSGGAGIQYF
TRBJ2-5	TRBD2	TRBV7-7	-	TGTGCCAGCAGCTTAAAGGTAGCGGGGGCCCAAGAGACCCAGTACTTC	CASSLKVAGAQETQYF
TRBJ1-2	-	TRBV6-8	-	TGTGCCAGCAGTTTCACCAGGGGTCCCCGGGGCTATGGCTACACCTTC	CASSFTRGPRGYGYTF
TRBJ1-3	TRBD1	TRBV10-3	-	TGTGCCATCAGAGAACAGGGGGCCTTTTCTGGAAACACCATATATTTT	CAIREQGAFSGNTIYF
TRBJ2-1	TRBD2	TRBV7-2	-	TGTGCCAGCAGCTTAGCGGGACTAGCGGCGAATGAGCAGTTCTTC	CASSLAGLAANEQFF
TRBJ2-1	TRBD2	TRBV9	-	TGTGCCAGCAGCACGGGACTAGCGGGGGGGCCGGGCAATGAGCAGTTCTTC	CASSTGLAGGPGNEQFF
TRBJ1-1	TRBD1	TRBV27	few	TGTGCCAGCAGGAAAGGACAGGGCCTGAACACTGAAGCTTTCTTT	CASRKGQGLNTEAFF
TRBJ2-7	-	TRBV27	once	TGTGCCAGCAGTCCCCGGGACATAAGCTCCTACGAGCAGTACTTC	CASSPRDISSYEQYF
TRBJ1-1	-	TRBV10-2	once	TGCGCCAGCAGTGAGTCGACATCAGGAATTATGAACACTGAAGCTTTCTTT	CASSESTSGIMNTEAFF
TRBJ1-4	-	TRBV4-1	once	TGCGCCAGCAGCCAAGTCGGGGAAAAACTGTTTTTT	CASSQVGEKLFF
TRBJ2-5	TRBD2	TRBV29-1	-	TGCAGCGCCATACTAGCGGGGGGCCCCCAAGAGACCCAGTACTTC	CSAILAGGPQETQYF
TRBJ2-1	-	TRBV14	-	TGTGCCAGCAGCCTTACAACGGGCTCCTACAATGAGCAGTTCTTC	CASSLTTGSYNEQFF
TRBJ2-2	-	TRBV7-7	-	TGTGCCAGCAGTCAACAGCGGACCGGGGAGCTGTTTTTT	CASSQQRTGELFF
TRBJ2-1	-	TRBV11-2	-	TGTGCCAGCAGCTTAGCACAGGGAGCCTACAATGAGCAGTTCTTC	CASSLAQGAYNEQFF
TRBJ2-7	-	TRBV12-5	-	TGTGCTAGTCTGTCCGGGGGACACTACGAGCAGTACTTC	CASLSGGHYEQYF
TRBJ2-2	TRBD1	TRBV27	-	TGTGCCAGCAGTTCGAGGACAGGGGGCTTTACCGGGGAGCTGTTTTTT	CASSSRTGGFTGELFF
TRBJ1-3	TRBD1	TRBV29-1	-	TGCAGCGTTGAATCTCTGGGACAGGCTGGAAACACCATATATTTT	CSVESLGQAGNTIYF
TRBJ1-1	-	TRBV4-1	-	TGCGCCAGCAGCCAAGATATGGGGGTGGCTTCTGAAGCTTTCTTT	CASSQDMGVASEAFF
TRBJ2-7	-	TRBV19	-	TGTGCCAGTAGTATAGGTGGGGGGTCCGAGCAGTACTTC	CASSIGGGSEQYF
TRBJ2-1	TRBD2	TRBV5-5	-	TGTGCCAGCACCGCGACTTTGGCTAGCGGGGGGCACAATGAGCAGTTCTTC	CASTATLASGGHNEQFF
TRBJ2-1	TRBD2	TRBV30	-	TGTGCCTGGAGCGCCAATACTGAGAATCTAGCGGGGGTTCAAAGGGTACCCTACAATGAGCAGTTCTTC	CAWSANTENLAGVQRVPYNEQFF
TRBJ2-3	-	TRBV13	-	TGTGCCAGCAGCTTAGGAAGGAGAACAGATACGCAGTATTTT	CASSLGRRTDTQYF
TRBJ2-2	TRBD2	TRBV7-6	-	TGTGCCAGCAGCCCGGGGACTAGCGTGTTCTCCGGGGAGCTGTTTTTT	CASSPGTSVFSGELFF
TRBJ2-1	TRBD1	TRBV19	-	TGTGCCAGTAGTGTCGACAGGGGAACGGGGGATGAGCAGTTCTTC	CASSVDRGTGDEQFF
TRBJ2-5	-	TRBV11-1	-	TGTGCCAGCAGCGCAAGTCAGGGGGGCCGGGAGACCCAGTACTTC	CASSASQGGRETQYF
TRBJ2-6	-	TRBV5-6	-	TGTGCCAGCAGCTTATGGGGCTCTGGGGCCAACGTCCTGACTTTC	CASSLWGSGANVLTF
TRBJ2-7	-	TRBV7-9	-	TGTGCCAGCAGCAACGACTACGAGCAGTACTTC	CASSNDYEQYF
TRBJ1-2	-	TRBV29-1	-	TGCAGCGTTGAAGCGGGGCCCGGCTACACCTTC	CSVEAGPGYTF
TRBJ1-5	-	TRBV20-1	-	TGCAGTGCTATGAACCAGCCCCAGCATTTT	CSAMNQPQHF
TRBJ1-4	-	TRBV6-1	-	TGTGCCAGCAGTGAAGAAATAGGGGATAATGAAAAACTGTTTTTT	CASSEEIGDNEKLFF